Below, one T cell receptor (beta chain) is given with its context. Its antigen is unidentified. Healthy HIV-negative adults without recent acute infections or vaccinations served as donors. V gave up 1 base and J gave up 3 bases, with 22 bases separating them. Germline CDR1 is SGHTA and CDR2 is FQGNSA. The CDR3 has 18 amino acids. The sample comes from a study of shared clonotypes between healthy human individuals. Notes on the study in general: A small donor pool kept down the genetic and exposure-history diversity that was represented. Tissue TCR repertoires likely differ from these blood-only repertoires.

Replicate PCRs for unsorted PBMC used 250 to 300 ng DNA (around 30,000 T cell genomes). Data came from immunoSEQ multiplex PCR; TCRdb stores just in-frame clones and leaves some out. The sample has 450,000 to 550,000 clones, approximately 79% seen once. The rearrangement links TRBV7-2 to TRBJ2-7, with D perhaps being TRBD1 or TRBD2 (8 bases each). The sample taken for sequencing was PBMCs. This sequence originates from a woman aged 40 to 50 in good health. Some clones in this sample may be carry-over from other donors' samples. CDR3 residues: CASSLGTGWTGGHYEQYF. For the CDR3, the DNA is TGTGCCAGCAGCTTAGGGACAGGGTGGACGGGAGGGCACTACGAGCAGTACTTC.